Listed here are 5 T cell receptor beta chains from one sample, sequenced in a study of blood T cells in healthy people across ages. For the second PCR, which ran for roughly 6 to 12 cycles, a sample-barcoded 5' primer and a J-beta primer mix were used. Each CDR3 protein gets one entry after TCRdb re-called the 5' RACE reads with MiXCR. The repertoire includes approximately 1.5 million distinct CDR3 sequences, about 32% of them detected once, and 11% sits in the top ten. The sequencing sample was made of blood. The receptors here all came from a woman aged 25 to 39 in good health.

Regarding this clonotype: Sequence at one end of the junction differs from germline and may be a read error. The chain recombines TRBV6-2 or TRBV6-3 with TRBJ1-4; 7 bases are a match to TRBD1. This CDR3 is 14 amino acids long. CDR1 is MNHEY, CDR2 SVGEGT, per germline. CDR3 DNA sequence: TGCGCCAGCATGGCGGCAGGGGGGCGTGAAAAACTGTTTTTT. It yields the protein CASMAAGGREKLFF.

There are a few counts of this clonotype. The chain uses TRBV20-1 and TRBJ2-7; 9 nucleotides align to TRBD2. V shed 1 base and J 4 bases; nucleotides not matched to a gene: 5. The CDR3 length is 14 residues. Germline CDR1 and CDR2: DFQATT and SNEGSKA (reference sequence). CDR3 sequence reads: CSARVAGGQYEQYF. DNA of the CDR3: TGCAGTGCTAGAGTGGCGGGAGGGCAATACGAGCAGTACTTC.

There are a few counts of this clonotype. This chain uses TRBV12-5 with TRBJ1-2; D might be TRBD1 (5 bases). CDR3 length: 17 residues. Per the germline V gene, CDR1 is LGHNT and CDR2 is FRNRAP. V lost 6 bases to trimming and J lost 3 bases, with 23 bases between them. CDR3 loop: CASGNPGRDLQDYGYTF. The CDR3 DNA sequence: TGTGCTAGTGGCAATCCCGGCCGGGACCTACAGGACTATGGCTACACCTTC.

This clonotype was observed a few times. The chain recombines TRBV6-1 with TRBJ2-4, with D hard to call. The CDR3 contains 11 residues. V lost 1 base and J 7 bases, leaving 2 bases between the germline ends. Per germline, CDR1 MNHNS and CDR2 SASEGT. In DNA form, the CDR3 reads TGTGCCAGCAGTGAAGGGAACATTCAGTACTTC. As protein: CASSEGNIQYF.

The chain recombines TRBV2 with TRBJ2-3, with 10 bases identical to TRBD2. Trimming took 4 bases from V and 1 from J; bases not matched to a gene: 11. Germline values: CDR1 SNHLY, CDR2 FYNNEI. This CDR3 contains 18 residues. CDR3 in DNA: TGTGCCAGCAGTGGGCGACTAGCGGGCTTGACTGGCACAGATACGCAGTATTTT. Its protein is CASSGRLAGLTGTDTQYF.